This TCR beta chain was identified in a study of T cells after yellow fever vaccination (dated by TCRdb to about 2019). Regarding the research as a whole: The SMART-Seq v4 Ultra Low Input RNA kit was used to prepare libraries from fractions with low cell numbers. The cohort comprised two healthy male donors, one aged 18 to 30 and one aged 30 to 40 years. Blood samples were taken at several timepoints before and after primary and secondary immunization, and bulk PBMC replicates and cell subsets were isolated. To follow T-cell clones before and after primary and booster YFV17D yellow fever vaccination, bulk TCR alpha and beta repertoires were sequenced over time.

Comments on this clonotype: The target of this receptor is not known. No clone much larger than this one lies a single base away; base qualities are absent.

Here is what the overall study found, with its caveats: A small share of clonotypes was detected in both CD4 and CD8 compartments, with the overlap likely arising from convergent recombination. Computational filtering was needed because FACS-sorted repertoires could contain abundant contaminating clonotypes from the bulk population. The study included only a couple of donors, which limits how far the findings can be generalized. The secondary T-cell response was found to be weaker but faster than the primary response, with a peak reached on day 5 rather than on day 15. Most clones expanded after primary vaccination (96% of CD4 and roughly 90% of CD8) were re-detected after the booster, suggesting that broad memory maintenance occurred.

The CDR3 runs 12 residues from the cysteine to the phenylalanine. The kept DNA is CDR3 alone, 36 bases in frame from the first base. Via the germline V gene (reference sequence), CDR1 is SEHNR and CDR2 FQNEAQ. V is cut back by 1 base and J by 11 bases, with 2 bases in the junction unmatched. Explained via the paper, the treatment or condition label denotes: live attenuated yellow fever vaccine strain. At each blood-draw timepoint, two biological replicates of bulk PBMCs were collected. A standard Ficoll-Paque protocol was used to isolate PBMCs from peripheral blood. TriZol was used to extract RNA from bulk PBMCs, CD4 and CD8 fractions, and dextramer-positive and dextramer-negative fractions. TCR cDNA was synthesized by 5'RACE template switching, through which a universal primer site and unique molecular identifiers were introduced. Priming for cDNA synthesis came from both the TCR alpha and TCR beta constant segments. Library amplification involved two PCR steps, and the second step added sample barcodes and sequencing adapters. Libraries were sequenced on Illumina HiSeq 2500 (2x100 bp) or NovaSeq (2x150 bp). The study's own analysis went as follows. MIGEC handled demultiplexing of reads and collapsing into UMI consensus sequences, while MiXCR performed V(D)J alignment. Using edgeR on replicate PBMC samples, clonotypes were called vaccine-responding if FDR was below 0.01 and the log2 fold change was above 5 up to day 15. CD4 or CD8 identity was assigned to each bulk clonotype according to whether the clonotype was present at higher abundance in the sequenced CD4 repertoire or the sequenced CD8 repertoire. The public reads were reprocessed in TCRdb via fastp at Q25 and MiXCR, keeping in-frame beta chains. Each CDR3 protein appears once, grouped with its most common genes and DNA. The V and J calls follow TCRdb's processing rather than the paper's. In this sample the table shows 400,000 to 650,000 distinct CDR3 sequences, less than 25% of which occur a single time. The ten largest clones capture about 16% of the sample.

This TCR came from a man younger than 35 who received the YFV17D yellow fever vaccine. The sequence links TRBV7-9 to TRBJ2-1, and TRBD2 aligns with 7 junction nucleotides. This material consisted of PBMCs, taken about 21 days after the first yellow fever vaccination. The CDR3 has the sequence CASSLGGLKQFF. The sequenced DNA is TGTGCCAGCAGCTTAGGGGGACTAAAGCAGTTCTTC.